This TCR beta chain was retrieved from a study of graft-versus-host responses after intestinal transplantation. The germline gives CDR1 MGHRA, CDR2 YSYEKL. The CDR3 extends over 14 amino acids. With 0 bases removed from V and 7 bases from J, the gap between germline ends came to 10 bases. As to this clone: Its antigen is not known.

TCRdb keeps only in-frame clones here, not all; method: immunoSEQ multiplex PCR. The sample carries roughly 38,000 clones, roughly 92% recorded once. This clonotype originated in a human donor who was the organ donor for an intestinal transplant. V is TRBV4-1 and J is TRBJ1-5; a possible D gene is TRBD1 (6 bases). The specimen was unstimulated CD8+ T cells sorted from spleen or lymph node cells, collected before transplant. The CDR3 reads CASSQEPGDQPQHF. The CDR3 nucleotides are TGCGCCAGCAGCCAAGAGCCAGGGGACCAGCCCCAGCATTTT.